The 28 T cell receptor beta chains reported below all come from one sample, sequenced in a study of early T cells in non-severe SARS-CoV-2 infection. From the 5' RACE reads, TCRdb called clonotypes with MiXCR, one entry per CDR3 protein. Of about 64,000 distinct CDR3 sequences detected, around 4.9% appear once; the ten largest clones hold just under 5%. The sequenced sample consisted of whole blood. All receptors derive from an adult who was a healthcare worker with PCR-confirmed SARS-CoV-2 infection or an uninfected control (not recorded which).

At least ten counts were recorded for this clonotype. This chain's CDR3 is CSASSQLDYSNQPQHF. The CDR3 DNA follows: TGCAGTGCTAGCTCTCAGTTGGACTATAGCAATCAGCCCCAGCATTTT. J is TRBJ1-5 and V is TRBV20-1, with D uncertain. Germline CDR1 and CDR2: DFQATT and SNEGSKA (reference sequence). V lost 3 bases and J lost 0, with 15 bases in between. The CDR3 covers 16 residues.

The rearrangement uses TRBV6-5 and TRBJ1-1; 9 nucleotides match TRBD1. The trim removed 6 bases at V and 6 bases at J, leaving 5 bases unmatched. The CDR3 loop spans 13 amino acids. Germline CDR1 and CDR2: MNHEY and SVGAGI. The CDR3 region is CASRAGQGSEAFF. The DNA of the CDR3 is TGTGCCAGCAGAGCCGGACAGGGGTCTGAAGCTTTCTTT.

In DNA, the CDR3 is TGCAGCGTTGGGACTAGCTCCTACAATGAGCAGTTCTTC. This codes for CSVGTSSYNEQFF. This chain connects TRBV29-1 to TRBJ2-1, with 7 positions matching TRBD2. The germline CDR1 and CDR2 sequences are SQVTM and ANQGSEA. Trimming at V came to 4 bases and at J to 0 bases, leaving 0 bases not matched to a gene. The CDR3 has 13 residues.

This clonotype was observed a handful of times. The chain couples TRBV25-1 to TRBJ2-5, with D unclear. V lost 4 bases and J lost 2, with 14 bases in between. Germline V gene lookup returns CDR1 MGHDK and CDR2 SYGVNS. This CDR3 spans 15 amino acids. The CDR3 DNA reads TGTGCCAGCAGTGTTTCTACGACCGTTCAAGAGACCCAGTACTTC. It specifies CASSVSTTVQETQYF.

This clonotype was detected many times. The chain couples TRBV3-1 to TRBJ2-7, with unresolved D. V lost 0 bases, J lost 7 bases, and 10 bases lay in between. The CDR3 length is 13 residues. Germline V gives CDR1 LGHDT, CDR2 YNNKEL (reference sequence). In nucleotides, the CDR3 is TGTGCCAGCAGCCAAGAGGCCTCCCGTGAGCAGTACTTC. Translating it yields CASSQEASREQYF.

The sample holds many counts of this clonotype. V gene TRBV10-3 combines with J gene TRBJ2-3; D is unresolved. V dropped 4 bases and J dropped 0 bases, with 11 bases sitting between them. CDR3 length: 15 amino acids. Germline loops: CDR1 ENHRY, CDR2 SYGVKD. CDR3 nucleotides: TGTGCCATCAGTGCGGGTGCACTCAGCACAGATACGCAGTATTTT. It encodes CAISAGALSTDTQYF.

This clonotype was found a few times. CDR3 sequence (DNA): TGCGCCAGCAGGGAAGGGACCGGGGAGCTGTTTTTT. Its translation: CASREGTGELFF. This sequence joins TRBV10-1 and TRBJ2-2; no firm D call. V lost 6 bases and J lost 5, with 7 bases in between. The germline CDR1 and CDR2 sequences are WNHNN and SYGVQD (reference sequence). The CDR3 contains 12 residues.

The chain is built from TRBV4-2 and TRBJ2-1; maybe TRBD2 (6 bases). The germline V gene has CDR1 LGHNA and CDR2 YNFKEQ. The V and J ends lost 1 base and 8 bases respectively, with 12 bases between them. CDR3 size: 14 residues. DNA of the CDR3: TGTGCCAGCAGCCAAGGGGGACTGGGGGATGAGCAGTTCTTC. Its protein product is CASSQGGLGDEQFF.

This clonotype has ten or more counts. The chain combines TRBV15 with TRBJ1-1; no clear D. Trimming left V 0 bases short and J 3 bases short, with 5 bases between. CDR3 length: 13 amino acids. Germline values: CDR1 LNHNV, CDR2 YYDKDF (reference sequence). The CDR3 protein is CATSRERDTEAFF. CDR3 nucleotides: TGTGCCACCAGCAGAGAAAGGGACACTGAAGCTTTCTTT.

The rearrangement uses TRBV12-3 or TRBV12-4 and TRBJ1-3, with TRBD1 as a possible D gene (5 bases). This CDR3 is 13 amino acids long. Between the trimmed V and J ends, which lost 5 bases and 4 bases, there was a span of 9 bases. CDR3 sequence reads: CASSDSAGNTIYF. The CDR3 bases are TGTGCCAGCAGTGACAGCGCGGGAAACACCATATATTTT.

The chain joins TRBV7-2 to TRBJ2-3, with D maybe TRBD1 (6 bases). The CDR3 contains 16 residues. V was pared by 1 base and J by 6 bases, with 17 bases between. Germline V gene lookup returns CDR1 SGHTA and CDR2 FQGNSA. CDR3 DNA sequence: TGTGCCAGCAGCTTAGTCGCAGGGGCAGTTGAGGATACGCAGTATTTT. Its protein is CASSLVAGAVEDTQYF.

This clonotype was counted many times. The rearrangement uses TRBV7-9 and TRBJ1-2, with no clear D. The CDR3 contains 12 residues. V gave up 5 bases and J gave up 4 bases, with 8 bases separating them. The germline CDR1 and CDR2 sequences are SEHNR and FQNEAQ (reference sequence). The CDR3 DNA follows: TGTGCCAGCAGCCAAAGAAGCTATGGCTACACCTTC. It is translated as CASSQRSYGYTF.

This chain connects TRBV5-1 to TRBJ2-7; 8 nucleotides match TRBD2. Germline lookup yields CDR1 SGHRS and CDR2 YFSETQ. J gave up 0 bases and V 0 bases, and 8 bases lay outside the gene matches. The CDR3 loop spans 17 amino acids. This CDR3 is CASSLVVTSGNSYEQYF. CDR3 in DNA: TGCGCCAGCAGCTTGGTCGTTACTAGCGGTAACTCCTACGAGCAGTACTTC.

This clonotype was recorded many times. The rearrangement uses TRBV5-6 and TRBJ2-7; D might be TRBD1 or TRBD2, each matching 5 bases. This CDR3 comprises 12 residues. V was pared by 3 bases and J by 2 bases, with 6 bases between. Germline lookup yields CDR1 SGHDT and CDR2 YYEEEE. CDR3 protein: CASSWGTYEQYF. In DNA form, the CDR3 reads TGTGCCAGCAGCTGGGGGACCTACGAGCAGTACTTC.

This clonotype appeared a few times. The chain combines TRBV6-5 with TRBJ2-7, with D perhaps matching TRBD1 (5 bases). Germline V lookup: CDR1 MNHEY, CDR2 SVGAGI. Deletions cut 7 bases from V and 5 bases from J, with 15 bases between. The CDR3 is made up of 13 amino acids. DNA for the CDR3: TGTGCCAGCAAGAAAAAGGGGATCAACGAGCAGTACTTC. It is translated as CASKKKGINEQYF.

This clonotype was counted at least ten times. This chain links TRBV10-3 with TRBJ2-5; a possible D gene is TRBD2 (6 bases). This CDR3 contains 13 residues. V lost 4 bases, J lost 3 bases, and 9 bases lay in between. The germline CDR1 and CDR2 sequences are ENHRY and SYGVKD. This CDR3 is CAISVADEETQYF. CDR3 in DNA: TGTGCCATCAGTGTAGCGGACGAAGAGACCCAGTACTTC.

This clonotype was seen a handful of times. This chain connects TRBV3-1 to TRBJ2-1; no definite D call. This CDR3 comprises 15 residues. V was clipped by 2 bases and J by 5 bases, with 13 bases between them. Germline V gene data show CDR1 as LGHDT and CDR2 as YNNKEL (reference sequence). CDR3 bases: TGTGCCAGCAGCCAATTACGATCCTCTAACAATGAGCAGTTCTTC. Its protein product is CASSQLRSSNNEQFF.

This clonotype showed up many times. CDR3 sequence reads: CASSMLSRTYTGELFF. Here the CDR3 DNA reads TGTGCCAGTAGTATGTTAAGTCGGACTTACACCGGGGAGCTGTTTTTT. The chain has TRBV19 and TRBJ2-2; possible D gene TRBD2, 5 bases. The length of the CDR3 is 16 residues. V was pared by 3 bases and J by 3 bases, with 14 bases between. CDR1 and CDR2 from the germline V gene are LNHDA and SQIVND (reference sequence).

This clonotype was seen ten or more times. The gene calls are TRBV6-2 or TRBV6-3 and TRBJ2-3, with 7 nucleotides matching TRBD1. This CDR3 has 17 amino acids. The germline V gene has CDR1 MNHEY and CDR2 SVGEGT. V shed 0 bases and J 0 bases; nucleotides not matched to a gene: 6. The CDR3 region has the DNA TGTGCCAGCAGTTACTCGCCGATGGACAGGAGCACAGATACGCAGTATTTT. Protein product: CASSYSPMDRSTDTQYF.

In this sample, this clonotype turned up many times. The V gene is TRBV7-9, the J gene TRBJ2-7, with TRBD1 as a possible D gene (6 bases). The CDR3 loop spans 16 amino acids. V was cut by 1 base and J by 3 bases, with 16 bases left in between. Germline CDR1 and CDR2: SEHNR and FQNEAQ (reference sequence). CDR3 nucleotide sequence: TGTGCCAGCAGCTTAGTCGGGACACCGAGATTCTACGAGCAGTACTTC. Translating it yields CASSLVGTPRFYEQYF.

This rearrangement joins TRBV20-1 to TRBJ2-3, with 14 bases fitting TRBD2. The CDR3 sequence is 18 residues long. Germline V CDR1 and CDR2: DFQATT, SNEGSKA (reference sequence). The ends lost 6 bases at V and 0 bases at J; junction bases unmatched: 11. In DNA form, the CDR3 reads TGCAGTGCCGCGGGACTAGCGGGAGCGTTCACTAGCACAGATACGCAGTATTTT. Amino acid sequence: CSAAGLAGAFTSTDTQYF.

This clonotype occurred a few times. This chain joins TRBV2 and TRBJ1-6; D not resolved. Looked up from germline, CDR1 is SNHLY and CDR2 is FYNNEI. This CDR3 is built from 12 residues. Deletions cut 5 bases from V and 1 base from J, with 0 bases between. The CDR3 here is CASSSYNSPLHF. The CDR3 DNA sequence: TGTGCCAGCAGTTCCTATAATTCACCCCTCCACTTT.

This clonotype has ten or more counts. The V call is TRBV13, the J call TRBJ2-7; tentatively, D is TRBD1 (6 bases). Germline values: CDR1 PRHDT, CDR2 FYEKMQ (reference sequence). Trimming took 4 bases from V and 9 from J, leaving 16 bases between them. This CDR3 is built from 13 residues. CDR3 protein: CASSSRDTLGQYF. DNA for the CDR3: TGTGCCAGCAGCTCCCGGGACACCTTGGGGCAGTACTTC.

The CDR3 loop reads CASSQDKKTGISEAFF. DNA of the CDR3: TGCGCCAGCAGCCAAGATAAGAAAACGGGGATTTCTGAAGCTTTCTTT. This chain joins TRBV4-1 and TRBJ1-1; D is unclear. CDR3 length: 16 amino acids. The V end lost 0 bases, the J end lost 6 bases, and 17 bases lay between the germline ends. Per the germline V gene, CDR1 is MGHRA and CDR2 is YSYEKL.

The chain has TRBV3-1 and TRBJ2-3, with D possibly TRBD2 on 6 matching bases. Germline V gene data show CDR1 as LGHDT and CDR2 as YNNKEL (reference sequence). V lost 4 bases to trimming and J lost 0 bases, with 14 bases between them. The CDR3 sequence is 16 residues long. The CDR3 region has the DNA TGTGCCAGCAGCCCAACTGGCGGGGCCAGCACAGATACGCAGTATTTT. It is translated as CASSPTGGASTDTQYF.

This clonotype showed up just a few times. The V gene is TRBV7-9, the J gene TRBJ2-7; 11 bases match TRBD2. Per the germline V gene, CDR1 is SEHNR and CDR2 is FQNEAQ (reference sequence). J gave up 2 bases and V 1 base, and 7 bases lay outside the gene matches. The length of the CDR3 is 17 residues. CDR3 bases: TGTGCCAGCAGCTTAGAAACTAGCGGGAGACGCGCCTACGAGCAGTACTTC. It is translated as CASSLETSGRRAYEQYF.

The table lists this clonotype with a few counts. Written as DNA, the CDR3 is TGTGCCAGCACGCATCAAGCGGACTTCTCCTACGAGCAGTACTTC. Translating it yields CASTHQADFSYEQYF. This chain joins TRBV6-2 or TRBV6-3 and TRBJ2-7; D may be TRBD2 (5 bases). The V gene's germline CDR1 is MNHEY and CDR2 SVGEGT. CDR3 length: 15 residues. Trimming shortened V by 7 bases and J by 0 bases, and 16 bases separated the two germline ends.

This clonotype was recorded at least ten times. This sequence joins TRBV20-1 and TRBJ2-3; TRBD2 matches 7 bases. Germline CDR1 is DFQATT and CDR2 is SNEGSKA (reference sequence). The V segment lost 1 base and the J segment 5 bases; nucleotides outside the gene matches: 6. The CDR3 is 14 amino acids. For the CDR3, the DNA is TGCAGTGCTAGAGTTGCGGGGGTACGAGATACGCAGTATTTT. Translating it yields CSARVAGVRDTQYF.